In its sample, the clone carrying this TCR beta chain is medium-sized. The data were obtained in a study of metastatic and nonmetastatic thyroid tumors. Using MiXCR, TCRdb reanalyzed the PCR reads. The sample gives 23,000 or so clones, 20% of which show up once; 25% to 35% is in the top ten. Each patient went into thyroid surgery without having received any treatment. Germline V gives CDR1 MNHNS, CDR2 SASEGT. V was shortened by 5 bases and J by 3 bases, with 20 bases between the two germline ends. CDR3 length equals 16 residues. The sample was blood. V usage is TRBV6-1 and J usage is TRBJ2-7, with D tentatively TRBD2 (7 bases). The receptor comes from a female donor with papillary thyroid cancer or a benign thyroid nodule (not recorded which). Some clones in this sample may be carry-over from other donors' samples. In nucleotides, the CDR3 is TGTGCCAGCAGTAGATTTGGCGGGGGCGCCTTCTACGAGCAGTACTTC. Residues: CASSRFGGGAFYEQYF.